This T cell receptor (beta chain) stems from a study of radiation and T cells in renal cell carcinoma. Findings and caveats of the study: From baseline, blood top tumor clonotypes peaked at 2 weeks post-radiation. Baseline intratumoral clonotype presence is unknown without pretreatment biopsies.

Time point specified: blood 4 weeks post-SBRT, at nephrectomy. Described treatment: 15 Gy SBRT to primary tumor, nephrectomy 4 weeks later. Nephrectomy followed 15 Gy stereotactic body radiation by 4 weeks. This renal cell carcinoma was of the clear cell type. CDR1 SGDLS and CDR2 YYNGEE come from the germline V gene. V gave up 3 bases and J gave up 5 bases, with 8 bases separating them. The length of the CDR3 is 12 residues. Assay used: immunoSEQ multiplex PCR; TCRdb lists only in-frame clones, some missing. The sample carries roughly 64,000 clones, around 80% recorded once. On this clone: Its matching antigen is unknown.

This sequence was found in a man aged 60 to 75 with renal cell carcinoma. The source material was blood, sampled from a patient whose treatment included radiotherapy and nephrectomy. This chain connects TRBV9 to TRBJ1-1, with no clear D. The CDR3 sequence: CASSGVGTEAFF. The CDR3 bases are TGTGCCAGCAGCGGGGTCGGGACTGAAGCTTTCTTT.